This entry features one TCR beta chain sequence. TCRdb keeps only in-frame clones here, not all; method: immunoSEQ multiplex PCR. The sample includes over 120,000 clones, around 94% seen only once; the top ten take 13% to 15%. The data were obtained in a study of control samples from healthy donors and cancer patients. The V gene's germline CDR1 is SGHVS and CDR2 FQNEAQ. The CDR3 runs to 13 residues. V was trimmed by 5 bases and J by 5 bases, leaving 12 bases between them. Specimen: PBMCs. The chain joins TRBV7-8 to TRBJ1-1; unclear D gene. The receptor was derived from a man in his sixties with colorectal cancer. Written as DNA, the CDR3 is TGTGCCAGCAGCCAAAAGGTGGAGACTGAAGCTTTCTTT. The encoded protein is CASSQKVETEAFF.